Listed here is a single T cell receptor beta chain. The record originates from a study of blood T cell repertoires in COVID-19. Study as a whole: Samples of COVID-19 (acute and convalescent) were obtained from the United States, Italy and Spain. In each case, the material was cDNA or gDNA derived from T cells, B-cell-depleted T cells, or PBMCs.

In the authors' methods: Using reference gene primer amplification, nucleated cell counts were estimated. Generated by immunoSEQ multiplex PCR, the TCRdb table keeps only in-frame clones and is missing some. For V, J and clone size, that table is used; D and trimming come from the DNA. The sample lists 48,000 or so clones, more than 75% occurring once. The clonotype was recovered from a woman aged 60-75 years with acute or convalescent COVID-19. Sequences were obtained from peripheral blood.

Written as DNA, the CDR3 is TGTGCCAGTAGGAGGAGAGGGACAGGGTTGGAGGGAGTGGGCAATGAGCAGTTCTTC. This sequence encodes CASRRRGTGLEGVGNEQFF. This chain joins TRBV19 and TRBJ2-1; TRBD1 aligns across 9 bases. Germline V gene lookup returns CDR1 LNHDA and CDR2 SQIVND (reference sequence). This CDR3 is built from 19 residues. Unmatched junction bases numbered 21, after V lost 6 bases and J lost 6 bases.